This T cell receptor beta chain was retrieved from a study of cytomegalovirus exposure and HLA in healthy donors. About the research overall: An earlier analysis identified 100 million to 130 million unique TCR beta sequences in about 179 million T cells.

Both 60 Vbeta primers and 13 Jbeta primers went into the PCR. Original handling: A later analysis tallied tens of millions of unique TCR beta chains, some 12 million of them shared. Here immunoSEQ multiplex PCR was the method, and the copy in TCRdb shows in-frame clones only, minus some. That table furnishes V, J and clone size, whereas the DNA furnished D and trimming. Counted here are 160,000 or so clones, approximately 83% occurring once; the ten biggest clones make up approximately 1.4%. CDR3 length: 14 amino acids. Germline V lookup: CDR1 SGDLS, CDR2 YYNGEE. The V and J ends lost 5 bases and 2 bases respectively, with 13 bases between them. In its sample, this clone was seen once. Its antigen is unidentified. Study-level points and caveats: Some highly shared sequence variants likely arose as a pipeline artifact.

The chain has TRBV9 and TRBJ1-2, with a weak D call TRBD1 (6 bases). What was sequenced was PBMCs. The clonotype originates from a woman aged 18-30 years in good health and CMV-seronegative. The CDR3 region is CASSPGTPNYGYTF. The CDR3 region has the DNA TGTGCCAGCAGTCCCGGGACACCGAACTATGGCTACACCTTC.